These T cell receptor beta chains were read from a single sample in a study of T cells after yellow fever vaccination. TCRdb re-called the 5' RACE reads through MiXCR, storing one row per CDR3 protein. Counted here are around 600,000 distinct CDR3 sequences, approximately 13% occurring once; the ten biggest clones make up about 16%. The sequencing here drew on PBMCs, taken on the day of the yellow fever booster vaccination. These receptors came from a man under 40 who received the YFV17D yellow fever vaccine. CDR3s include the opening cysteine and the closing phenylalanine or tryptophan. A D gene is named only where the DNA matches it firmly. Not every row has a clone size; where given, it reads once, few, many or a size class.

cdr3_aa cdr3_nt clone_size j_call d_call v_call
CASSYMWGAEAFF TGTGCCAGCAGTTACATGTGGGGGGCTGAAGCTTTCTTT few TRBJ1-1 - TRBV6-2/TRBV6-3
CASSLNPSSGNTIYF TGTGCCAGCAGCTTAAATCCCAGCTCTGGAAACACCATATATTTT - TRBJ1-3 - TRBV7-2
CSAKILQTDYYEQYF TGCAGTGCTAAGATCCTCCAGACAGACTATTACGAGCAGTACTTC many TRBJ2-7 - TRBV20-1
CAQGGAATNEKLFF TGTGCCCAGGGAGGGGCGGCCACTAATGAAAAACTGTTTTTT few TRBJ1-4 - TRBV25-1
CSARDAGKRADTQYF TGCAGTGCTAGAGACGCAGGGAAAAGGGCAGATACGCAGTATTTT many TRBJ2-3 - TRBV20-1
CASSTWGGDEQYF TGTGCCAGCAGCACGTGGGGGGGGGACGAGCAGTACTTC - TRBJ2-7 - TRBV21-1
CAISPGLAGGDYEQYF TGTGCCATCAGCCCGGGACTAGCGGGGGGCGACTACGAGCAGTACTTC - TRBJ2-7 TRBD2 TRBV10-3
CASSYLGLAAYEQYF TGTGCCAGCAGTTATCTGGGACTAGCGGCCTACGAGCAGTACTTC few TRBJ2-7 TRBD2 TRBV6-2/TRBV6-3
CASSLGRGPYEQYF TGTGCCAGCAGTTTAGGACGGGGTCCCTACGAGCAGTACTTC many TRBJ2-7 - TRBV12-3/TRBV12-4
CASSFFSGRNTGELFF TGTGCCAGCAGCTTCTTCAGCGGGAGAAACACCGGGGAGCTGTTTTTT few TRBJ2-2 TRBD2 TRBV7-2
CASSLVTGGANNEQFF TGTGCCAGCAGCTTAGTAACTGGCGGGGCTAACAATGAGCAGTTCTTC few TRBJ2-1 - TRBV7-2
CASSQHRYGTGRYEQYF TGTGCCAGCAGCCAACATAGATACGGGACAGGGCGCTACGAGCAGTACTTC - TRBJ2-7 TRBD1 TRBV6-1
CASNVLGETQYF TGCGCCAGCAACGTACTGGGTGAGACCCAGTACTTC few TRBJ2-5 - TRBV5-1
CATSRDGPGSTAETQYF TGTGCCACCAGCAGAGATGGGCCAGGGTCGACCGCGGAGACCCAGTACTTC - TRBJ2-5 - TRBV15
CASSVGRAGPDTQYF TGTGCCAGCAGCGTTGGAAGGGCGGGACCAGATACGCAGTATTTT - TRBJ2-3 - TRBV9
CASSQSIHQPQHF TGCGCCAGCAGCCAATCCATCCATCAGCCCCAGCATTTT - TRBJ1-5 - TRBV4-3
CASLRGSSSYNSPLHF TGTGCCAGCCTCAGGGGGAGCAGCTCCTATAATTCACCCCTCCACTTT few TRBJ1-6 TRBD1 TRBV12-3/TRBV12-4
CASSLVLEQYF TGTGCCAGCAGCCTCGTCCTGGAGCAGTACTTC many TRBJ2-7 - TRBV7-2
CATSLPGPRLSNEQFF TGTGCCACCAGCCTTCCCGGCCCCCGCCTCTCCAATGAGCAGTTCTTC many TRBJ2-1 - TRBV15
CSARGTGKPHEQYF TGCAGTGCTAGAGGGACAGGGAAACCCCACGAGCAGTACTTC few TRBJ2-7 TRBD1 TRBV20-1
CASSLTFAGGYNEQFF TGTGCCAGCAGCCTCACCTTTGCGGGTGGTTATAATGAGCAGTTCTTC few TRBJ2-1 - TRBV7-3
CASSLQQGEGDTQYF TGTGCCAGCAGCTTACAACAGGGGGAGGGGGATACGCAGTATTTT many TRBJ2-3 - TRBV7-6
CASSVASGNNEQFF TGCGCCAGCAGTGTGGCTAGCGGGAACAATGAGCAGTTCTTC - TRBJ2-1 TRBD2 TRBV10-1
CASSHAPGEGYGYTF TGCGCCAGCAGCCATGCGCCAGGGGAAGGCTATGGCTACACCTTC - TRBJ1-2 - TRBV5-1
CASSLALRGGQGIFF TGTGCCAGCAGTTTAGCGCTAAGGGGGGGGCAGGGCATTTTCTTC few TRBJ2-1 - TRBV12-3/TRBV12-4
CSAPKGAGMNTGELFF TGCAGTGCCCCAAAGGGGGCCGGGATGAACACCGGGGAGCTGTTTTTT few TRBJ2-2 TRBD1 TRBV20-1
CASSLWAGSTDTQYF TGCGCCAGCAGCTTGTGGGCGGGAAGCACAGATACGCAGTATTTT - TRBJ2-3 - TRBV5-1
CASRMTSGRTTGELFF TGCGCCAGCAGGATGACTAGCGGGAGAACCACCGGGGAGCTGTTTTTT few TRBJ2-2 TRBD2 TRBV4-3
CATGTGLRGANVLTF TGTGCCACCGGGACAGGGCTACGGGGGGCCAACGTCCTGACTTTC few TRBJ2-6 TRBD1 TRBV10-3
CASRPTGGNEQFF TGTGCCAGCAGGCCTACCGGGGGTAATGAGCAGTTCTTC few TRBJ2-1 - TRBV6-1
CASSQAVGVAGDATDTQYF TGCGCCAGCAGCCAAGCGGTTGGGGTAGCGGGAGACGCGACAGATACGCAGTATTTT - TRBJ2-3 TRBD2 TRBV4-3
CSATGPENFDTQYF TGCAGCGCCACCGGGCCCGAAAATTTTGATACGCAGTATTTT few TRBJ2-3 - TRBV29-1
CASSLALRAEAFF TGTGCCAGCAGCTTAGCGCTCAGGGCTGAAGCTTTCTTT - TRBJ1-1 - TRBV7-2
CASSFGGKGTQYF TGTGCCAGCAGTTTCGGGGGGAAAGGGACCCAGTACTTC few TRBJ2-5 TRBD2 TRBV12-3/TRBV12-4
CASSLEGGDQPQHF TGCGCCAGCAGCTTGGAAGGCGGGGATCAGCCCCAGCATTTT many TRBJ1-5 - TRBV5-1
CASSAPKQKINPGELFF TGTGCCAGCAGTGCTCCCAAGCAGAAGATCAACCCCGGGGAGCTGTTTTTT - TRBJ2-2 - TRBV6-1
CASSVGTSGSADTQYF TGTGCCAGCAGCGTAGGGACTAGCGGGAGCGCAGATACGCAGTATTTT few TRBJ2-3 TRBD2 TRBV9
CASSLELALNEQFF TGCGCCAGCAGCTTGGAACTAGCTCTCAATGAGCAGTTCTTC few TRBJ2-1 - TRBV5-1
CASSLNLPGDNSPLHF TGCGCCAGCAGCTTGAATCTCCCGGGAGATAATTCACCCCTCCACTTT - TRBJ1-6 - TRBV5-1
CASSSSTLAGQWWGTDTQYF TGTGCCAGCAGCTCCTCAACCCTAGCGGGCCAATGGTGGGGCACAGATACGCAGTATTTT - TRBJ2-3 TRBD2 TRBV14
CASSPRESSYEQYF TGTGCCAGCAGCCCGCGGGAGAGCTCCTACGAGCAGTACTTC few TRBJ2-7 TRBD2 TRBV7-8